Sequencing of this T cell receptor beta chain was carried out in a study of identical twins. Whole-study results and caveats: Low generation-probability sequences were in excess among twin-shared out-of-frame alpha sequences.

The table lists this clonotype with many counts. Its antigen is not identified. A universal primer site was created by template switching, with the cDNA bearing unique molecular identifiers. TCRdb passed the 5' RACE reads through MiXCR, listing each CDR3 protein once. Counted here are about 890,000 distinct CDR3 sequences, roughly 12% occurring once; the ten biggest clones make up 1.5% to 2%. The data were also submitted as part of a second study, on yellow fever vaccine responses in identical twins.

The sample was PBMCs. This TCR came from a woman younger than 30 in good health.

The CDR3 spells CASRLAGAIYNEQFF. CDR3 DNA sequence: TGTGCCAGCAGACTAGCGGGGGCCATCTACAATGAGCAGTTCTTC. The J gene is TRBJ2-1, the V gene TRBV11-2, with 11 positions matching TRBD2. Germline assignment: CDR1 SGHAT and CDR2 FQNNGV. This CDR3 spans 15 amino acids. Trimming took 6 bases from V and 3 from J; bases not matched to a gene: 4.